What follows is one TCR beta chain and its context. Its specificity is unknown. This sample was included in a study of T cells in localized non-small cell lung cancer. Findings and limits, study-wide: A median roughly 50 of the top 100 tumor clones appeared in adjacent lung. Those with higher blood T cell density had longer overall survival. Peak T cell clonality was found in uninvolved adjacent lung, exceeding tumor. Because sequencing included only one region (of the tumor), heterogeneity remains possible.

Trimming took 5 bases from V and 8 from J, leaving 22 bases between them. The CDR3 is 16 amino acids. Germline V gene data show CDR1 as MDHEN and CDR2 as SYDVKM. Generated by immunoSEQ multiplex PCR, the TCRdb table keeps only in-frame clones and is missing some. The top ten clones hold roughly 9% of a sample with under 5,500 clones, around 30% of them seen once. Sample: lung tumor tissue, taken before any cancer treatment. The chain links TRBV28 to TRBJ2-1; perhaps TRBD1 as D (6 bases). The receptor comes from a woman between 35 and 70 years old with stage II squamous cell lung carcinoma. This CDR3 is CASSPQGQGRLDEQFF. CDR3 nucleotides: TGTGCCAGCAGTCCTCAGGGGCAGGGGCGGTTGGATGAGCAGTTCTTC.